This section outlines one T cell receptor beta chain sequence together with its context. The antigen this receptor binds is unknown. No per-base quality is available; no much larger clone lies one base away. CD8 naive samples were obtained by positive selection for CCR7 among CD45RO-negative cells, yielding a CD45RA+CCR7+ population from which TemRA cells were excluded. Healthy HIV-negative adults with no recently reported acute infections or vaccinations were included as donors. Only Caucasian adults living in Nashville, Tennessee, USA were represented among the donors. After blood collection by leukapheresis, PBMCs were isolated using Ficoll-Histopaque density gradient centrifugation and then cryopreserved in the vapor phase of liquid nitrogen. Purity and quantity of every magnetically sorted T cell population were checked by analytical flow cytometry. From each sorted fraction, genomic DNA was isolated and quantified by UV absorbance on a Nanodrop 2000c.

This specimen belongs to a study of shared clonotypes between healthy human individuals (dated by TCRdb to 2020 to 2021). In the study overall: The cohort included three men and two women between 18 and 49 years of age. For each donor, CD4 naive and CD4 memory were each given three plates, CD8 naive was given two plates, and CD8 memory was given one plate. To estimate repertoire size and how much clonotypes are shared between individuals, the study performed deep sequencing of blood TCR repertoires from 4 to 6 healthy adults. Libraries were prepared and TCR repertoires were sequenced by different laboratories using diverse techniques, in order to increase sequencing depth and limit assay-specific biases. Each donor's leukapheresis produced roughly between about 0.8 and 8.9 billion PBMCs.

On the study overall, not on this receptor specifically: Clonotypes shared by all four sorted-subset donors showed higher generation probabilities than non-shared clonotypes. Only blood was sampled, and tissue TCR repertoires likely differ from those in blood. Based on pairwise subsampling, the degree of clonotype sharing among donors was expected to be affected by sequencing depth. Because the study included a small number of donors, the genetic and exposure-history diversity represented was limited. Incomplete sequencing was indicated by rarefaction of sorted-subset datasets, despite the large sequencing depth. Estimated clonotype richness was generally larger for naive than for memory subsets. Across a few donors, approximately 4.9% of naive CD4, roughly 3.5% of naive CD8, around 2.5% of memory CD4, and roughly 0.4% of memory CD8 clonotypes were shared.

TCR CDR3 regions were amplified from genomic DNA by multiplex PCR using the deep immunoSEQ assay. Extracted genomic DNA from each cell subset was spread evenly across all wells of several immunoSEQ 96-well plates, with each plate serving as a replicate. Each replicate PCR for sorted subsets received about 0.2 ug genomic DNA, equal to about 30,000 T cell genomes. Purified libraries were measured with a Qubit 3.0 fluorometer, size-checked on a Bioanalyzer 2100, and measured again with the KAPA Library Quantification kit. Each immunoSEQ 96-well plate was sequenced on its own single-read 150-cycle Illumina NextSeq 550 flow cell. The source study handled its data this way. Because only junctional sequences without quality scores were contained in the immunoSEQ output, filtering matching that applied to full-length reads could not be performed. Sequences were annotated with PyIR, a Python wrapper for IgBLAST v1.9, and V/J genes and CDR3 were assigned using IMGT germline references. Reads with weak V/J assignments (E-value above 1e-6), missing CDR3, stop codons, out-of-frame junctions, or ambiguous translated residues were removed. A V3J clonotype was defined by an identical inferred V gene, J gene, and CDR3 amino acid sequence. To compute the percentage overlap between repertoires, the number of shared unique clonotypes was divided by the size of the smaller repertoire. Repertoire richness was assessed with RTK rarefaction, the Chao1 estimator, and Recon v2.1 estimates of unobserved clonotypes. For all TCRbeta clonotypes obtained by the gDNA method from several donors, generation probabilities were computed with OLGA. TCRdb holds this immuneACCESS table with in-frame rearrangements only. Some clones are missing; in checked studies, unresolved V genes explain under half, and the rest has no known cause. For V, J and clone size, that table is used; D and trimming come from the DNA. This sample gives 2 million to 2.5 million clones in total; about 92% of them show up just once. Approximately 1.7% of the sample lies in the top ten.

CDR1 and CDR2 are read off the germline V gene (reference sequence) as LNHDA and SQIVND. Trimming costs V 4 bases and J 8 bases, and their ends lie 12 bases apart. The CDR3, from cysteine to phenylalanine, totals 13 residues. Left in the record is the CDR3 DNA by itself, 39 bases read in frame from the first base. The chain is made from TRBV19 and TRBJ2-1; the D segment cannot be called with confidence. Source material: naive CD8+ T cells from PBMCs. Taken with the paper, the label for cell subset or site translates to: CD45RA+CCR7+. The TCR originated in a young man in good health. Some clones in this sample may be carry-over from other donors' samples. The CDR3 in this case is CASSTNSDDEQFF. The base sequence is TGTGCCAGTAGTACCAACTCGGACGATGAGCAGTTCTTC.